This TCR beta chain is from a study of T cell responses to AZD1222 COVID-19 vaccine. Findings and limits, study-wide: Following two doses of AZD1222, Spike-specific TCR breadth and depth rose.

Here immunoSEQ multiplex PCR was the method, and the copy in TCRdb shows in-frame clones only, minus some. The profile shows around 150,000 clones, about 90% of them singletons. Germline-derived CDR1 and CDR2 are MDHEN and SYDVKM. The CDR3 is 16 residues long. V was shortened by 2 bases and J by 4 bases, with 12 bases between the two germline ends. About this clone itself: Its antigen is not identified.

V is TRBV28 and J is TRBJ1-6, with D possibly TRBD1 on 5 matching bases. The TCR was taken from an adult in good health. Sample: peripheral blood, taken on day 0 of AZD1222 vaccination. CDR3 nucleotide sequence: TGTGCCAGCAGTTTAAGGCGGACATCTTATAATTCACCCCTCCACTTT. Its translation: CASSLRRTSYNSPLHF.